This TCR beta chain was captured by sequencing in a study of identical twins. TCRdb ran MiXCR on the 5' RACE reads and lists one entry per CDR3 protein. The top ten hold about 1.5% of the sample, which has about 890,000 distinct CDR3 sequences, 9% to 15% seen once. V dropped 6 bases and J dropped 2; count of bases not matched to a gene: 5. Germline V gene sequence: CDR1 LGHNT, CDR2 FRNRAP. This CDR3 is 15 amino acids long. These same records also appear under a second study, on yellow fever vaccine responses in identical twins.

This chain joins TRBV12-5 and TRBJ2-3, with 10 bases matching TRBD1. Sequenced material: PBMCs. The sequence was collected from a woman aged 18 to 35 in good health. CDR3 sequence: CASGPDRGPTDTQYF. The CDR3 DNA reads as TGTGCTAGTGGCCCCGACAGGGGGCCCACAGATACGCAGTATTTT.